What follows describes a single T cell receptor (beta chain). The antigen is not known. At one boundary the junction diverges from the germline segment, which might be a read error. This entry comes from a study of T cell repertoires in cytomegalovirus infection. Study-wide results and caveats: Summed public TCR beta family frequency identified CMV carriers bearing the relevant HLA.

CDR3 length: 15 residues. Germline loops: CDR1 SEHNR, CDR2 FQNEAQ (reference sequence). One entry per CDR3 protein results from TCRdb running MiXCR on the reads. This table has some 450,000 distinct CDR3 sequences, approximately 33% appearing once. This receptor was taken from a human donor in good health (CMV status not recorded). Some clones in this sample may be carry-over from other donors' samples. Input material: PBMCs. The chain joins TRBV7-9 to TRBJ1-3, with D maybe TRBD1 (5 bases). The CDR3 reads CDSSFSPGSGNTIYF. CDR3 coding DNA: TGTGACAGCAGCTTTAGTCCAGGGAGTGGAAACACCATATATTTT.